The clone carrying this T cell receptor beta chain was observed at least ten times. Its antigen remains unknown. This specimen comes from a study of HIV-infected patients and healthy controls. Study-level points and caveats: Size-matched repertoire data failed to replicate the apparent Gini index recovery after therapy in HIV-infected patients.

Reverse transcription used about 510 ng RNA and constant-region primers for alpha and beta. Alpha and beta chain libraries were made separately by chain-specific third strand synthesis with multiplexing indices. TCRdb itself ran the 5' RACE reads through MiXCR, one entry per CDR3 protein. The profile covers more than 7,500 distinct CDR3 sequences, with about 9.1% appearing a single time and around 20% taken by the ten largest. All unsorted peripheral T cells were captured because whole blood was used without fractionation. The CDR3 is 13 amino acids. The germline gives CDR1 SQVTM, CDR2 ANQGSEA. V shed 4 bases, J shed 6 bases, and the junction held 5 bases outside the gene matches.

Sequencing used blood, obtained before antiretroviral therapy. This TCR was recovered from an adult with HIV infection. The chain combines TRBV29-1 with TRBJ1-5; 8 bases match TRBD1. CDR3 nucleotides: TGCAGCGTTGGACAGGGGCTCGGTCAGCCCCAGCATTTT. Its translation: CSVGQGLGQPQHF.